These 9 T cell receptor beta chains originate from one sample sequenced in a study of vaccination effects on CD4 cells after COVID-19. The repertoire was sequenced with immunoSEQ multiplex PCR; TCRdb's copy has only in-frame clones and lacks some. The table includes around 69,000 clones, around two thirds detected once. Before any sequencing was done, the ViraFEST assay used viral peptide pools to expand antigen-specific CD4+ T cells. Once cultured for approximately eleven days, the cells underwent separation to obtain CD4+ T cells. Participants each got two BNT162b2 or mRNA-1273 vaccine doses. Their antigens are not known. Sequencing used CD4+ T cells from PBMCs cultured with HCoV-229E spike peptides, obtained after COVID-19 vaccination. The receptors stem from a human donor who received a COVID-19 vaccine.

V is TRBV6-4 and J is TRBJ2-3; no clear D. The CDR3 length is 14 residues. Trimming stripped 0 bases from V and 0 bases from J, with 4 bases between. Germline CDR1 and CDR2: MRHNA and SNTAGT. Here the CDR3 reads CASSDSRSTDTQYF. The DNA of the CDR3 is TGTGCCAGCAGTGACTCCCGGAGCACAGATACGCAGTATTTT.

J is TRBJ2-1 and V is TRBV2, with D unclear. The CDR3 extends over 11 amino acids. CDR1 and CDR2 from the germline V gene are SNHLY and FYNNEI. Trimming shortened V by 5 bases and J by 11 bases, and 10 bases separated the two germline ends. The CDR3 loop reads CASSFSWKQFF. In nucleotides, the CDR3 is TGTGCCAGCAGTTTCTCTTGGAAGCAGTTCTTC.

The chain employs TRBV6-1 and TRBJ1-2; D is ambiguous. This CDR3 comprises 11 residues. Deletions cut 2 bases from V and 8 bases from J, with 6 bases between. The germline V gene has CDR1 MNHNS and CDR2 SASEGT. For the CDR3, the DNA is TGTGCCAGCAGTGAATCGGTAGGCTACACCTTC. Protein: CASSESVGYTF.

This clone was observed a single time. This rearrangement joins TRBV6-5 to TRBJ1-6; maybe TRBD1 (6 bases). Germline CDR1 is MNHEY and CDR2 is SVGAGI. The CDR3 consists of 15 residues. Trimming left V 8 bases short and J 10 bases short, with 21 bases between. The DNA for the CDR3 is TGTGCCAGCGCGCGACGGGGGCGGGATAGGTCACCCCTCCACTTT. Its translation: CASARRGRDRSPLHF.

The genes are TRBV7-9 and TRBJ2-5; TRBD2 matches 7 bases. Germline V lookup: CDR1 SEHNR, CDR2 FQNEAQ (reference sequence). V was clipped by 6 bases and J by 13 bases; unmatched bases: 11. The CDR3 runs 12 residues. CDR3 nucleotide sequence: TGTGCCAGCAGTCAAAACAGCGGGAATATGTACTTC. Encoded protein: CASSQNSGNMYF.

This rearrangement joins TRBV24-1 to TRBJ2-5, with TRBD2 as a possible D gene (7 bases). CDR1 is KGHDR, CDR2 SFDVKD, per germline. This CDR3 region has 15 residues. Deletions cut 5 bases from V and 7 bases from J, with 19 bases between. The CDR3 loop reads CATSAPGEGGVTQYF. CDR3 DNA sequence: TGTGCCACCAGTGCCCCCGGGGAGGGGGGAGTGACCCAGTACTTC.

The chain links TRBV2 to TRBJ2-3; D call uncertain. Germline CDR1 is SNHLY and CDR2 is FYNNEI. The CDR3 length is 14 residues. V lost 6 bases and J 0 bases, leaving 10 bases between the germline ends. The CDR3 region is CASSGFTSTDTQYF. The CDR3 DNA sequence: TGTGCCAGCAGCGGATTTACTAGCACAGATACGCAGTATTTT.

The gene calls are TRBV29-1 and TRBJ1-5, with D possibly being TRBD1 (6 bases). The CDR3 is 13 amino acids. In germline, CDR1 is SQVTM, CDR2 ANQGSEA. Trimming took 4 bases from V and 0 from J, leaving 7 bases between them. Here the CDR3 reads CSVAGDSNQPQHF. CDR3 coding DNA: TGCAGCGTTGCAGGGGATAGCAATCAGCCCCAGCATTTT.

This chain connects TRBV11-1 to TRBJ2-7, with 8 bases lining up with TRBD1. The trim removed 4 bases at V and 0 bases at J, leaving 5 bases unmatched. The germline gives CDR1 SGHAT, CDR2 FQDESV (reference sequence). CDR3 length: 15 amino acids. CDR3 sequence reads: CASSSGQDDSYEQYV. The DNA of the CDR3 is TGTGCCAGCAGCTCGGGACAGGACGACTCCTACGAGCAGTACGTC.